What follows are 5 T cell receptor beta chains derived from one specimen sequenced in a study of regulatory T cells in long-lasting Graves disease. The sample's time point: persistent/refractory GD, antithyroid drugs over 5 years with positive TRAb. From PBMCs, RNA was extracted and then used to make the TCR library. Construction of the TCR beta libraries employed iRepertoire HTBI primers in conjunction with Arm-PCR of CDR3 regions. A single record per CDR3 protein comes from TCRdb applying MiXCR to the multiplex PCR reads. The sample has over 250,000 distinct CDR3 sequences, around 23% seen once. This material consisted of peripheral blood mononuclear cells (PBMCs), taken when the disease was refractory, from a patient treated with antithyroid drugs. These receptors all come from a female donor with Graves disease.

This clonotype was found a few times. The rearrangement joins TRBV6-1 to TRBJ1-1; D gene uncertain. This CDR3 has 14 amino acids. V was pared by 8 bases and J by 0 bases, with 13 bases between. Germline values: CDR1 MNHNS, CDR2 SASEGT. The CDR3 DNA sequence: TGTGCCAGCGACCGGGAGAGAATGAACACTGAAGCTTTCTTT. This sequence encodes CASDRERMNTEAFF.

The sample holds many counts of this clonotype. The chain couples TRBV2 to TRBJ2-5; 9 nucleotides align to TRBD2. The CDR3 totals 15 residues. The germline CDR1 and CDR2 sequences are SNHLY and FYNNEI. V was clipped by 7 bases and J by 2 bases; unmatched bases: 8. DNA for the CDR3: TGTGCCAGCATTGGACTAGCGTCTTCTCAAGAGACCCAGTACTTC. It encodes CASIGLASSQETQYF.

The table lists this clonotype with a few counts. This sequence joins TRBV7-8 and TRBJ1-2, with D unclear. The ends were cut back, 7 bases at V and 2 bases at J, with 11 bases in the middle. Per germline, CDR1 SGHVS and CDR2 FQNEAQ. This CDR3 comprises 13 residues. In DNA form, the CDR3 reads TGTGCCAGCACCGTGGGAGAAAACTATGGCTACACCTTC. It codes for CASTVGENYGYTF.

This clonotype appeared many times. This chain uses TRBV2 with TRBJ1-4, with unresolved D. The CDR3 consists of 14 residues. Germline values: CDR1 SNHLY, CDR2 FYNNEI. The V end lost 0 bases, the J end lost 2 bases, and 4 bases lay between the germline ends. The CDR3 here is CASSEATTNEKLFF. The CDR3 nucleotides read TGTGCCAGCAGTGAAGCCACTACTAATGAAAAACTGTTTTTT.

This clonotype was recorded at least ten times. The chain recombines TRBV6-1 with TRBJ1-1; D is undetermined. CDR3 size: 13 residues. The V and J ends lost 5 bases and 8 bases respectively, with 15 bases between them. From germline, CDR1 is MNHNS and CDR2 SASEGT. The CDR3 loop reads CASSLPGVREAFF. For the CDR3, the DNA is TGTGCCAGCAGTCTACCGGGAGTAAGGGAAGCTTTCTTT.